A selection of T cell receptor beta chains follows, all from one sample in a study of blood T cell repertoires in COVID-19. Clones were read by immunoSEQ multiplex PCR, and TCRdb kept only the in-frame ones, dropping some. The profile shows 25,000 to 30,000 clones, 70% to 90% of them singletons. Material for sequencing was peripheral blood. These receptor sequences come from a human donor in a cohort sampled during active COVID-19. Both conserved end residues are part of each CDR3. A D gene is named only where the DNA matches it firmly. Rows may omit the clone size; those that give it use once, few, many or a size class.

d_call clone_size j_call v_call cdr3_nt cdr3_aa
. . TRBJ2-7 TRBV4-2 TGTGCCAGCAGCGGAGTAGAGTCCTACGAGCAGTACTTC CASSGVESYEQYF
. . TRBJ1-2 TRBV9 TGTGCCAGCAGCCCCGAGACAACTAACTATGGCTACACCTTC CASSPETTNYGYTF
. . TRBJ2-7 TRBV5-1 TGCGCCAGCCCTACCCGAGTCCGAGATTCCTACGAGCAGTACTTC CASPTRVRDSYEQYF
TRBD2 . TRBJ2-7 TRBV13 TGTGCCAGCAGCTTAGGAGCCGGGAGGAGGCACGAGCAGTACTTC CASSLGAGRRHEQYF
. once TRBJ2-3 TRBV23-1 TGCGCCAGCATTCTTTTCGGGTGGCGAGGCACAGATACGCAGTATTTT CASILFGWRGTDTQYF
. . TRBJ2-2 TRBV2 TGTGCCAGCAGGAGGGACATTAACACCGGGGAGCTGTTTTTT CASRRDINTGELFF
TRBD1 few TRBJ1-4 TRBV3-1/TRBV3-2 TGTGCCAGCAGCCAAGGAGGGACAGCTAATGAAAAACTGTTTTTT CASSQGGTANEKLFF
TRBD2 . TRBJ2-7 TRBV7-2 TGTGCCAGCAGCTTAGCGGGACTAGCTTCCGAGCAGTACTTC CASSLAGLASEQYF
TRBD2 . TRBJ2-3 TRBV4-2 TGTGCCAGCAGCCAAGTCACGGGACTAGCGGAATCCACAGATACGCAGTATTTT CASSQVTGLAESTDTQYF
TRBD2 . TRBJ2-1 TRBV3-1/TRBV3-2 TGTGCCAGCAGCCAAGTACGCGGGAGTATCTACAATGAGCAGTTCTTC CASSQVRGSIYNEQFF
. . TRBJ1-3 TRBV9 TGTGCCAGCAGCTTGACAGCCCTGCCTGGTGGAAACACCATATATTTT CASSLTALPGGNTIYF
. . TRBJ1-1 TRBV29-1 TGCAGCGCCCGTCCGAACACTGAAGCTTTCTTT CSARPNTEAFF
. . TRBJ2-7 TRBV12-3/TRBV12-4 TGTGCCAGCAGTTTCTTATACGAGCAGTACTTC CASSFLYEQYF
. . TRBJ2-5 TRBV18 TGTGCCAGCTCCCAGGACAGAGGATTGGAGACCCAGTACTTC CASSQDRGLETQYF
TRBD1 . TRBJ1-6 TRBV5-1 TGCGCCAGCAAACCCGACGGACAGGTTGGATCACCCCTCCACTTT CASKPDGQVGSPLHF
TRBD1 . TRBJ2-5 TRBV6-5 TGTGCCAGCAGTCACAGGGGGTTGTCAGAGACCCAGTACTTC CASSHRGLSETQYF
. . TRBJ2-2 TRBV5-4 TGTGCCAGCAGGGACGTACAGGGAACCGGGGAGCTGTTTTTT CASRDVQGTGELFF
TRBD1 . TRBJ1-5 TRBV5-1 TGCGCCAGCAGCTTTTCCGGGACAGGAAATCAGCCCCAGCATTTT CASSFSGTGNQPQHF
TRBD1 . TRBJ2-1 TRBV3-1/TRBV3-2 TGTGCCAGCCAATCGAGGGGGCCCCAATACAATGAGCAGTTCTTC CASQSRGPQYNEQFF
TRBD2 . TRBJ2-3 TRBV27 TGTGCCAGCAGCCCTTGGGAGGGCGGGGAGAATACGCAGTATTTT CASSPWEGGENTQYF
TRBD2 . TRBJ2-7 TRBV10-3 TGTGCCATCAGTTCCGCTAGCGGGAGGGGCAGCGAGCAGTACTTC CAISSASGRGSEQYF
. . TRBJ1-5 TRBV7-9 TGTGCCAGCAGCCGCTACACTCCGGGGGGCAATCAGCCCCAGCATTTT CASSRYTPGGNQPQHF
. . TRBJ2-3 TRBV11-3 TGTGCCAGCAGCTTAACACAGGGAAATACGCAGTATTTT CASSLTQGNTQYF
. once TRBJ2-3 TRBV4-1 TGCGCCAGCAGCCAAACCCTCTGGGCAAACACAGATACGCAGTATTTT CASSQTLWANTDTQYF
. . TRBJ1-4 TRBV2 TGTGCCAGCAGTGAACTGACGGCCAGGGAACTGTTTTTT CASSELTARELFF
TRBD1 . TRBJ1-4 TRBV6-2/TRBV6-3 TGTGCCAGCAGTTCCTGGGACAGGGCTATTAATGAAAAACTGTTTTTT CASSSWDRAINEKLFF
. . TRBJ2-7 TRBV14 TGTGCCGGGACAGGGGTTAGCGGGAGGCCCTACGAGCAGTACTTC CAGTGVSGRPYEQYF
. . TRBJ1-6 TRBV5-1 TGCGCCAGCAGCCCGATCGGGGGAAAGGATTCACCCCTCCACTTT CASSPIGGKDSPLHF
. . TRBJ2-2 TRBV5-1 TGCGCCAGCAGCTTGGTAGTGAACACCGGGGAGCTGTTTTTT CASSLVVNTGELFF
TRBD1 . TRBJ2-7 TRBV7-3 TGTGCCAGCAGCCGACAGGGGGGCGGGTACGAGCAGTACTTC CASSRQGGGYEQYF
TRBD2 . TRBJ2-3 TRBV27 TGTGCCAGCAGTTTAGGACTAGCGGGAGGGCCGCCAGATACGCAGTATTTT CASSLGLAGGPPDTQYF
TRBD2 . TRBJ2-5 TRBV11-2 TGTGCCAGCAGCTGGGGACTAGCGGGATCGTTTCAAGAGACCCAGTACTTC CASSWGLAGSFQETQYF
TRBD2 few TRBJ2-2 TRBV28 TGTGCCAGCAGTCTGGGACTAGCGGGAAGGAACGGGGAGCTGTTTTTT CASSLGLAGRNGELFF
TRBD2 . TRBJ2-3 TRBV2 TGTGCCAGCTGTACTAGCGGGTTTTCAGATACGCAGTATTTT CASCTSGFSDTQYF
TRBD2 . TRBJ2-7 TRBV28 TGTGCCAGCAGTACTAGCGGGCTTAGCTCCTACGAGCAGTACTTC CASSTSGLSSYEQYF
TRBD1 . TRBJ2-7 TRBV15 TGTGCCACCAGTTCTGGGACAGGAAGAGATTACGAGCAGTACTTC CATSSGTGRDYEQYF
TRBD2 . TRBJ2-3 TRBV5-4 TGTGCCAGCAGCCCGACGGGACTAGTGGGAGATACGCAGTATTTT CASSPTGLVGDTQYF
. . TRBJ1-1 TRBV19 TGTGCCAGTACCTGGGAGGGGGGACGGAACACTGAAGCTTTCTTT CASTWEGGRNTEAFF
. few TRBJ1-2 TRBV7-9 TGTGCCAGCAGCCCGTCAGAGGGTGGCTACACCTTC CASSPSEGGYTF
TRBD2 . TRBJ2-1 TRBV11-2 TGTGCCAGCAGACTAGCGGGGAACAATGAGCAGTTCTTC CASRLAGNNEQFF
. . TRBJ1-3 TRBV6-1 TGTGCCAGCAGTGAGGACAGCGGAAACACCATATATTTT CASSEDSGNTIYF
TRBD2 . TRBJ2-7 TRBV6-5 TGTGCCAGCAGTTACGGGGGGGGCTCCTACGAGCAGTACTTC CASSYGGGSYEQYF
. few TRBJ2-7 TRBV11-2 TGTGCCAGCAGAGCAAGTAGGGAGTCGGGCGAGCAGTACTTC CASRASRESGEQYF
. . TRBJ2-1 TRBV28 TGTGCCAGCGGACTGGCAAGAACCTACAATGAGCAGTTCTTC CASGLARTYNEQFF
TRBD1 . TRBJ2-2 TRBV29-1 TGCAGCGTGGAGGACAGGTCGAACACCGGGGAGCTGTTTTTT CSVEDRSNTGELFF
TRBD2 . TRBJ2-7 TRBV4-1 TGCGCCAGCAGCCAACTGCGGGCGGGAGGGCCCTACGAGCAGTACTTC CASSQLRAGGPYEQYF
. once TRBJ2-5 TRBV5-1 TGCGCCAGCAGCGCGGGACAGCAAGAGACCCAGTACTTC CASSAGQQETQYF
. . TRBJ2-1 TRBV30 TGTGCCTGGGCAGGCGACACCTACAATGAGCAGTTCTTC CAWAGDTYNEQFF
. . TRBJ2-2 TRBV19 TGTGCCAGTAGTTACCGGGAGCAAAGGGAGCTGTTTTTT CASSYREQRELFF
TRBD1 . TRBJ2-3 TRBV5-1 TGCGCCAGCAGAACTTACCGGGACAGGGGGCTTTCAGATACGCAGTATTTT CASRTYRDRGLSDTQYF
TRBD1 . TRBJ2-1 TRBV18 TGTGCCAGCTCACCGGGACAGGTCAATGAGCAGTTCTTC CASSPGQVNEQFF
TRBD2 . TRBJ2-3 TRBV5-6 TGTGCCAGCAGCTTTAGGGCTAGCGGGGGGGCCGGGGCAGATACGCAGTATTTT CASSFRASGGAGADTQYF
. . TRBJ2-3 TRBV6-5 TGTGCCAGCAGAATGGCGGGACTCCCAGATACGCAGTATTTT CASRMAGLPDTQYF
. . TRBJ2-5 TRBV7-9 TGTGCCAGCAGCCCCCCCCAGTCGGCGGGGCGAGAGACCCAGTACTTC CASSPPQSAGRETQYF
. . TRBJ1-1 TRBV6-1 TGTGCCAGCAGTGAACTACGACTTGGTGAAGCTTTCTTT CASSELRLGEAFF